One and the same sample provided the 20 T cell receptor beta chains below, sequenced in a study of T-cell memory formation after mild COVID-19. TCRdb used MiXCR to reprocess the 5' RACE reads, holding one entry per CDR3 protein. Among approximately 570,000 distinct CDR3 sequences listed, 15% to 20% were seen once. The specimen sequenced was PBMCs or a T cell subset sorted from them (not recorded which). The receptors were gathered from an adult woman who had mild COVID-19 (a few samples of this study predate the infection). Cell type and time point are not known.

This clonotype was seen a single time. The chain is built from TRBV19 and TRBJ1-5; D may be TRBD1 (5 bases). The germline V and J ends were trimmed by 7 bases and 1 base, with 11 bases remaining between them. The germline gives CDR1 LNHDA, CDR2 SQIVND (reference sequence). The CDR3 is 14 residues long. DNA of the CDR3: TGTGCCAGTATGGAGACAGTGAGCAATCAGCCCCAGCATTTT. Protein sequence: CASMETVSNQPQHF.

This clonotype was detected only a few times. The chain has TRBV23-1 and TRBJ2-7, with D possibly matching TRBD1 (6 bases). TRBV23-1 is classed as an ORF, of uncertain function. The CDR3 has 15 residues. The V gene lost 1 base and the J gene lost 2 bases, with 12 bases spanning the gap. The CDR3 is CASSQLDSPTYEQYF. The CDR3 DNA reads TGCGCCAGCAGTCAATTGGACAGCCCAACCTACGAGCAGTACTTC.

In the case of this clonotype: The junction differs from germline at one of its ends, possibly a read error. The chain joins TRBV11-1 to TRBJ2-3, with TRBD1 identical over 8 bases. CDR1 SGHAT and CDR2 FQDESV come from the germline V gene (reference sequence). The CDR3 sequence is 15 residues long. CDR3 bases: TGTCCCAGCAGCTTCGACAGGGGTCGTGGAGATACGCAGTATTTT. Translating it yields CPSSFDRGRGDTQYF.

This sequence joins TRBV20-1 and TRBJ2-3; D might be TRBD2 (6 bases). The CDR3 sequence is 12 residues long. V lost 2 bases and J lost 4, with 7 bases in between. Germline CDR1 DFQATT, CDR2 SNEGSKA (reference sequence). CDR3 region: CSARPGADTQYF. The CDR3 region has the DNA TGCAGTGCTAGACCGGGAGCAGATACGCAGTATTTT.

This chain uses TRBV30 with TRBJ2-3; D perhaps matches TRBD2 (5 bases). Germline V gene data show CDR1 as GTSNPN and CDR2 as SVGIG (reference sequence). Trimming stripped 3 bases from V and 1 base from J, with 8 bases between. The CDR3 is 13 amino acids. The CDR3 DNA reads as TGTGCCTGGAGGTCCGGGGGCACAGATACGCAGTATTTT. Encoded protein: CAWRSGGTDTQYF.

This rearrangement joins TRBV5-4 to TRBJ2-3; D is undetermined. With 0 bases removed from V and 0 bases from J, the gap between germline ends came to 8 bases. Germline V CDR1 and CDR2: SGHNT, YYREEE (reference sequence). CDR3 size: 15 residues. The CDR3 bases are TGTGCCAGCAGCTTGGGAAAATCTAGCACAGATACGCAGTATTTT. Protein product: CASSLGKSSTDTQYF.

This clonotype occurred a few times. The chain carries TRBV4-1 and TRBJ1-2; TRBD1 is a possible D gene (5 bases). The V end lost 0 bases, the J end lost 5 bases, and 13 bases lay between the germline ends. Germline values: CDR1 MGHRA, CDR2 YSYEKL. The CDR3 extends over 15 amino acids. The CDR3 DNA sequence: TGCGCCAGCAGCCAAGAGGGGCTGAAGGAGTATGGCTACACCTTC. It specifies CASSQEGLKEYGYTF.

The chain joins TRBV9 to TRBJ1-2, with 8 bases fitting TRBD1. Germline V CDR1 and CDR2: SGDLS, YYNGEE. The J segment lost 4 bases and the V segment lost 1 base, leaving 3 bases of the junction unmatched. The CDR3 has 14 amino acids. The CDR3 spells CASSVSQGAYGYTF. The DNA for the CDR3 is TGTGCCAGCAGCGTATCCCAGGGGGCCTATGGCTACACCTTC. Based on the CDR3 plus reference TRBV9 and TRBJ1-2, the full variable domain is DSGVTQTPKHLITATGQRVTLRCSPRSGDLSVYWYQQSLDQGLQFLIQYYNGEERAKGNILERFSAQQFPDLHSELNLSSLELGDSALYFCASSVSQGAYGYTFGSGTRLTVV.

This clonotype was seen a handful of times. The gene calls are TRBV5-6 and TRBJ1-3; no reliable D call. CDR1 SGHDT and CDR2 YYEEEE come from the germline V gene. This CDR3 region has 15 residues. V lost 3 bases and J lost 3, with 13 bases in between. The CDR3 DNA reads TGTGCCAGCAGCTCGCGTCTCTTGGATGGAAACACCATATATTTT. Amino acid sequence: CASSSRLLDGNTIYF.

Only a few counts were recorded for this clonotype. The rearrangement joins TRBV6-2 or TRBV6-3 to TRBJ2-7; possible D gene TRBD2, 5 bases. Germline V CDR1 and CDR2: MNHEY, SVGEGT. This CDR3 region has 14 residues. V shed 2 bases and J shed 0 bases, with 8 bases lying between them. The CDR3 DNA reads as TGTGCCAGCAGTTACGCCCTAGCCTCCTACGAGCAGTACTTC. Amino acid sequence: CASSYALASYEQYF.

This clonotype was seen a few times. The CDR3 here is CASSLRGQVAANYGYTF. For the CDR3, the DNA is TGTGCCAGCAGTCTAAGGGGACAGGTAGCAGCTAACTATGGCTACACCTTC. The rearrangement links TRBV12-3 or TRBV12-4 to TRBJ1-2; 8 nucleotides line up with TRBD1. The CDR3 has 17 amino acids. V was pared by 5 bases and J by 0 bases, with 11 bases of the junction left unmatched.

This clonotype appeared a few times. This chain joins TRBV7-9 and TRBJ2-7; either TRBD1 or TRBD2 may fit D (5 bases each). The CDR3 has 15 residues. In germline, CDR1 is SEHNR, CDR2 FQNEAQ (reference sequence). V lost 3 bases and J 1 base, leaving 13 bases between the germline ends. Here the CDR3 reads CASSFGPRGSYEQYF. As DNA, the CDR3 is TGTGCCAGCAGCTTTGGCCCGAGGGGATCCTACGAGCAGTACTTC.

The rearrangement joins TRBV15 to TRBJ2-3; maybe TRBD2 (6 bases). The V gene lost 1 base and the J gene lost 3 bases, with 11 bases spanning the gap. Germline loops: CDR1 LNHNV, CDR2 YYDKDF (reference sequence). CDR3 length equals 15 residues. CDR3 residues: CATSRGSGATDTQYF. The CDR3, as DNA: TGTGCCACCAGCAGAGGGTCGGGAGCAACAGATACGCAGTATTTT.

This chain links TRBV7-9 with TRBJ2-2; D remains ambiguous. Germline CDR1 reads SEHNR; CDR2 reads FQNEAQ (reference sequence). This CDR3 has 14 residues. Trimming took off 2 bases at V and 1 base at J, with 5 bases between the two ends. In DNA, the CDR3 is TGTGCCAGCAGCTTAAGCCAGAACACCGGGGAGCTGTTTTTT. It translates to CASSLSQNTGELFF.

This clonotype came up once. With a much larger clone just one base away, this may be a read error. The chain is built from TRBV20-1 and TRBJ2-3; 7 bases align to TRBD2. This CDR3 spans 14 amino acids. Germline V gives CDR1 DFQATT, CDR2 SNEGSKA (reference sequence). The DNA for the CDR3 is TGCAGAGCTCGATCTAGCGGATACACAGATACGCAGTATTTT. This translates into CRARSSGYTDTQYF.

The V gene is TRBV7-6, the J gene TRBJ2-5; D might be TRBD1 (6 bases). The CDR3 extends over 15 amino acids. The germline V gene encodes CDR1 SGHVS and CDR2 FNYEAQ. V lost 3 bases, J lost 5 bases, and 16 bases lay in between. In nucleotides, the CDR3 is TGTGCCAGCAGCTTCCAAACAGGGTCTCAGGAGACCCAGTACTTC. Translated: CASSFQTGSQETQYF.

This clonotype was detected a few times. V is TRBV12-3 or TRBV12-4 and J is TRBJ2-1; D perhaps matches TRBD1 (6 bases). The ends were cut back, 6 bases at V and 8 bases at J, with 20 bases in the middle. The CDR3 runs 15 residues. The CDR3 is CASSPTTGKEDEQFF. In DNA, the CDR3 is TGTGCCAGCAGCCCTACCACAGGGAAGGAGGATGAGCAGTTCTTC.

The gene calls are TRBV2 and TRBJ1-6; no firm D call. From germline, CDR1 is SNHLY and CDR2 FYNNEI. The CDR3 sequence is 13 residues long. Trimming took off 7 bases at V and 7 bases at J, with 11 bases between the two ends. CDR3: CASTPTRNSPLHF. The CDR3 nucleotides read TGTGCCAGCACACCGACACGGAATTCACCCCTCCACTTT.

The chain carries TRBV24-1 and TRBJ2-5, with 14 bases identical to TRBD2. The V segment lost 4 bases and the J segment 4 bases; nucleotides outside the gene matches: 4. The CDR3 runs 16 residues. Germline V gene sequence: CDR1 KGHDR, CDR2 SFDVKD. DNA of the CDR3: TGTGCCACCAGTGACACCGGGACTAGCGGGAGAGAGACCCAGTACTTC. Translation gives CATSDTGTSGRETQYF.

The table lists this clonotype with many counts. V is TRBV9 and J is TRBJ1-2, with a weak D call TRBD1 (5 bases). This CDR3 has 14 amino acids. Trimming pared 6 bases from V and 3 bases from J, leaving 15 bases between. Germline CDR1 reads SGDLS; CDR2 reads YYNGEE. The CDR3 here is CASTPGTGDYGYTF. CDR3 sequence (DNA): TGTGCCAGCACCCCCGGGACGGGTGACTATGGCTACACCTTC.